This TCR beta chain was documented in a study of CD8+ T cells in alopecia areata. Study details: Disease severity was quantified as SALT score of affected scalp area.

Only a few counts were recorded for this clone. Its antigen is unknown. Study-wide results and limits: The presence of one nonresponder keeps the tie between baseline CD8+ expansion and response uncertain. It was less clear whether patients shared TCRs than it was in mice, possibly because of HLA.

The CDR3 spans 12 residues. Germline values: CDR1 SGHNT, CDR2 YYREEE (reference sequence). V shed 1 base and J shed 4 bases, with 4 bases lying between them. Investigators isolated RNA and reverse transcribed it into cDNA to act as the sequencing template. Repertoires were generated with immunoSEQ multiplex PCR, while TCRdb's copy carries only in-frame clones and drops some. The sample consists of about 280,000 clones, about 62% of them appearing once. This sample's treatment: oral pan-JAK inhibitor, 5-10 mg twice daily. Peripheral blood samples and lesional scalp punch biopsies were obtained from alopecia areata patients.

This specimen was CD4+ T cells sorted from blood, taken at week 24, from a patient treated with tofacitinib. This receptor was taken from a human donor with alopecia areata. This chain links TRBV5-4 with TRBJ2-3; unclear D gene. CDR3 protein: CASSLIADTQYF. The CDR3 bases are TGTGCCAGCAGCTTGATTGCAGATACGCAGTATTTT.